This T cell receptor (beta chain) is drawn from a study of blood T cell repertoires in COVID-19. About the study: Sample material is recorded as cDNA or gDNA derived from T cells, B-cell-depleted T cells, or PBMCs.

The ends were cut back, 5 bases at V and 4 bases at J, with 14 bases in the middle. The CDR3 totals 14 residues. From germline, CDR1 is SGHAT and CDR2 FQNNGV. Sequencing used immunoSEQ multiplex PCR; TCRdb keeps in-frame clones, though not all of them. The sample records 70,000 to 90,000 clones, 80% to 95% being singletons. The chain carries TRBV11-2 and TRBJ1-1; maybe TRBD1 (5 bases). The material sequenced was peripheral blood. This TCR was recovered from a human donor in a cohort sampled during active COVID-19. CDR3 in DNA: TGTGCCAGCAGCCTATTCACAGGTTCCACTGAAGCTTTCTTT. This gives the protein CASSLFTGSTEAFF.